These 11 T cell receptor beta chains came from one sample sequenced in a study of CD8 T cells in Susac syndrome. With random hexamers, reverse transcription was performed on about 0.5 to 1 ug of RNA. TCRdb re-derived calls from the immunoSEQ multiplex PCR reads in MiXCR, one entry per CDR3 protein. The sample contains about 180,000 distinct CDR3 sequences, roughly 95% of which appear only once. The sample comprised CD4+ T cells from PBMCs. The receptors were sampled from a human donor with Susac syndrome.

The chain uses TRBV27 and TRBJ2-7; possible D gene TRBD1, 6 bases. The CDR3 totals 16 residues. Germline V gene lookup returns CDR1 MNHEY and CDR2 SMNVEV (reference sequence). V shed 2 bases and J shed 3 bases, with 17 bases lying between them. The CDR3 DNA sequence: TGTGCCAGCAGTTTAAGAGTCCAGGGGTCCCACTACGAGCAGTACTTC. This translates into CASSLRVQGSHYEQYF.

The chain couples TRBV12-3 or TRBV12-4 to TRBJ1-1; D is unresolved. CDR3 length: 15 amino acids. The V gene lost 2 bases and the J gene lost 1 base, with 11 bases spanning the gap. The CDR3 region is CASSLQVAPNTEAFF. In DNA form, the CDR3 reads TGTGCCAGCAGTTTACAGGTTGCCCCGAACACTGAAGCTTTCTTT.

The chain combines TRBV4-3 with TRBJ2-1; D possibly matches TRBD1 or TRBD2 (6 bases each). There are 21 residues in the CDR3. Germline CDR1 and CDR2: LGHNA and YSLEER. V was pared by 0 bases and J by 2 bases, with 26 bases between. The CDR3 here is CASSQDSRGTAHSGAYNEQFF. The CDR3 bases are TGCGCCAGCAGCCAAGATAGTCGCGGGACGGCTCACTCAGGGGCCTACAATGAGCAGTTCTTC.

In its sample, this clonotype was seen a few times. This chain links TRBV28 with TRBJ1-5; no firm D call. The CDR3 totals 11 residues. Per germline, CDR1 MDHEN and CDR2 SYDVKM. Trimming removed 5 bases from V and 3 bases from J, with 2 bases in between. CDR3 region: CASSPNQPQHF. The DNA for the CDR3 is TGTGCCAGCAGTCCCAATCAGCCCCAGCATTTT.

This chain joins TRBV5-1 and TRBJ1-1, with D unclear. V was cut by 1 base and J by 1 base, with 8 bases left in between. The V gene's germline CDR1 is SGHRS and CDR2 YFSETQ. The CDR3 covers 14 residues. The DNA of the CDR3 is TGCGCCAGCAGCTTGACCGCCCGGAACACTGAAGCTTTCTTT. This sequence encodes CASSLTARNTEAFF. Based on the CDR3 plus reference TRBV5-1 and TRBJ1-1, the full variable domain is KAGVTQTPRYLIKTRGQQVTLSCSPISGHRSVSWYQQTPGQGLQFLFEYFSETQRNKGNFPGRFSGRQFSNSRSEMNVSTLELGDSALYLCASSLTARNTEAFFGQGTRLTVV.

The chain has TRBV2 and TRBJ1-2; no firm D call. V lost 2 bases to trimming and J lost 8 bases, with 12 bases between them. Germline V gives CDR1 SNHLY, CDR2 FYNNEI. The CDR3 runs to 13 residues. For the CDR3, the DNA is TGTGCCAGCAGTGAATACCCTGTCGGGGGCTACACCTTC. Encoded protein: CASSEYPVGGYTF.

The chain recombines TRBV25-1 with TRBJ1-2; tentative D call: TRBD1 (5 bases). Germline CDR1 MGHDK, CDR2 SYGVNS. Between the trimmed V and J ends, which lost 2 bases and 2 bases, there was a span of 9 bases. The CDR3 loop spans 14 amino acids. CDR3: CASSETGGNYGYTF. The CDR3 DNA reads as TGTGCCAGCAGTGAAACCGGGGGAAACTATGGCTACACCTTC.

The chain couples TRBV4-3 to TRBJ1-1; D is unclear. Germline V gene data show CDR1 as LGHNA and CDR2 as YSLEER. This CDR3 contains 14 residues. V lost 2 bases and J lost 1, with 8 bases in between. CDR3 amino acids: CASSQLGGNTEAFF. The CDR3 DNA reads TGCGCCAGCAGCCAATTAGGTGGGAACACTGAAGCTTTCTTT.

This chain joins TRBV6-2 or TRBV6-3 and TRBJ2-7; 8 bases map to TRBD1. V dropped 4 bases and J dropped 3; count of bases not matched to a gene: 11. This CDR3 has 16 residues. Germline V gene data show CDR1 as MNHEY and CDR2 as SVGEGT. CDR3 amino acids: CASSSPGTGHLYEQYF. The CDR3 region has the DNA TGTGCCAGCAGTTCCCCAGGGACAGGCCACCTCTACGAGCAGTACTTC.

DNA of the CDR3: TGCAGTGCCGAAGTCTTGGCGGGAGGGCCTATGAGCTCCTACAATGAGCAGTTCTTC. It codes for CSAEVLAGGPMSSYNEQFF. This rearrangement joins TRBV20-1 to TRBJ2-1, with TRBD2 identical over 9 bases. The CDR3 totals 19 residues. The germline CDR1 and CDR2 sequences are DFQATT and SNEGSKA (reference sequence). J was trimmed by 0 bases and V by 6 bases; bases with no gene match: 18.

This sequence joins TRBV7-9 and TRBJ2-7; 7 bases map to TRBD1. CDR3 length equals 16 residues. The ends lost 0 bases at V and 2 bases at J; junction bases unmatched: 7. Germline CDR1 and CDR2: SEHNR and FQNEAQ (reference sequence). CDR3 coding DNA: TGTGCCAGCAGCTTAGCTCCCTCGACAGGGCCCTACGAGCAGTACGTC. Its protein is CASSLAPSTGPYEQYV.